The next 25 T cell receptor beta chains were all read from a single sample in a study of blood T cell repertoires in COVID-19. The method was immunoSEQ multiplex PCR; TCRdb's version includes in-frame clones alone and lacks a portion of them. This sample has about 120,000 clones, with about 79% found just once. The sequenced material came from peripheral blood. These receptors were collected from a woman of 80 years or more with acute or convalescent COVID-19.

This rearrangement joins TRBV18 to TRBJ2-3; 9 bases map to TRBD1. Losses at the gene ends were 0 bases for V and 6 bases for J; bases not matched to a gene: 7. Germline V gene data show CDR1 as KGHSH and CDR2 as LQKENI. This CDR3 contains 16 residues. The CDR3 region has the DNA TGTGCCAGCTCACCACCAGACAGGGGGGGGCCCGATACGCAGTATTTT. Protein sequence: CASSPPDRGGPDTQYF.

This chain links TRBV3-1 (or the pseudogene TRBV3-2) with TRBJ1-1; D is undetermined. This CDR3 contains 13 residues. The V end lost 2 bases, the J end lost 2 bases, and 6 bases lay between the germline ends. The germline gives CDR1 LGHDT, CDR2 YNNKEL (reference sequence). The CDR3 loop is CASSQTYNTEAFF. In DNA form, the CDR3 reads TGTGCCAGCAGCCAAACTTACAACACTGAAGCTTTCTTT.

The CDR3 protein is CASSFNVDTQYF. The CDR3 DNA reads as TGTGCCAGCAGCTTCAATGTGGATACGCAGTATTTT. This sequence joins TRBV5-5 and TRBJ2-3; D is uncertain. V lost 2 bases and J 6 bases, leaving 7 bases between the germline ends. From germline, CDR1 is SGHKS and CDR2 YYEKEE (reference sequence). This CDR3 is built from 12 residues.

In regard to this clone: A read error may account for a junction end that differs from germline. The rearrangement links TRBV29-1 to TRBJ2-1; TRBD2 matches 13 bases. Germline V gene data show CDR1 as SQVTM and CDR2 as ANQGSEA. The CDR3 is 17 amino acids. This chain's CDR3 is CSVGGGLAGESYNKQFF. Here the CDR3 DNA reads TGCAGCGTTGGGGGAGGACTAGCGGGAGAATCCTACAATAAGCAGTTCTTC.

The chain employs TRBV7-2 and TRBJ2-3; D may be TRBD1 (6 bases). Germline V gene sequence: CDR1 SGHTA, CDR2 FQGNSA. The CDR3 is 15 residues long. Deletions cut 5 bases from V and 2 bases from J, with 14 bases between. Here the CDR3 DNA reads TGTGCCAGCAGCCTTAGGGGGTCCGACACAGATACGCAGTATTTT. Translated: CASSLRGSDTDTQYF. The whole variable domain, remainder taken from reference TRBV7-2 and TRBJ2-3, is GAGVSQSPSNKVTEKGKDVELRCDPISGHTALYWYRQSLGQGLEFLIYFQGNSAPDKSGLPSDRFSAERTGGSVSTLTIQRTQQEDSAVYLCASSLRGSDTDTQYFGPGTRLTVL.

The J gene is TRBJ2-1, the V gene TRBV4-1; D not resolved. The length of the CDR3 is 14 residues. The germline CDR1 and CDR2 sequences are MGHRA and YSYEKL. V was clipped by 3 bases and J by 6 bases, with 12 bases between them. CDR3 coding DNA: TGCGCCAGCAGCCATCCTAGTTCCCGCAATGAGCAGTTCTTC. Translating gives CASSHPSSRNEQFF.

The chain recombines TRBV30 with TRBJ1-2; D gene ambiguous. V lost 0 bases, J lost 4 bases, and 9 bases lay in between. CDR3 length: 13 residues. Germline V CDR1 and CDR2: GTSNPN, SVGIG (reference sequence). CDR3 loop: CAWSVGRSYGYTF. CDR3 coding DNA: TGTGCCTGGAGTGTAGGGAGATCCTATGGCTACACCTTC.

This CDR3 is CASSHREGEQFF. The CDR3 region has the DNA TGTGCCAGCAGCCACAGGGAGGGTGAGCAGTTCTTC. This sequence joins TRBV7-3 and TRBJ2-1, with TRBD2 as a possible D gene (7 bases). V lost 5 bases, J lost 9 bases, and 11 bases lay in between. This CDR3 is 12 amino acids long. The germline V gene encodes CDR1 SGHTA and CDR2 FQGTGA. The variable domain in full, with the rest retrieved from reference TRBV7-3 and TRBJ2-1, is GAGVSQTPSNKVTEKGKYVELRCDPISGHTALYWYRQSLGQGPEFLIYFQGTGAADDSGLPNDRFFAVRPEGSVSTLKIQRTERGDSAVYLCASSHREGEQFFGPGTRLTVL.

V usage is TRBV7-9 and J usage is TRBJ1-1; 7 positions agree with TRBD1. V lost 3 bases, J lost 11 bases, and 9 bases stayed unmatched. The CDR3 extends over 13 amino acids. Germline values: CDR1 SEHNR, CDR2 FQNEAQ (reference sequence). The CDR3 protein is CASSFGTAGEAFF. CDR3 nucleotides: TGTGCCAGCAGCTTTGGGACAGCCGGAGAGGCTTTCTTT.

The chain employs TRBV9 and TRBJ1-2; perhaps TRBD1 as D (6 bases). The CDR3 is made up of 16 amino acids. Deletions cut 3 bases from V and 8 bases from J, with 23 bases between. Germline V gene lookup returns CDR1 SGDLS and CDR2 YYNGEE. CDR3 nucleotide sequence: TGTGCCAGCAGCGCTTCACAGGGTCCCTCTACTAAGGGCTACACCTTC. This gives the protein CASSASQGPSTKGYTF.

The chain uses TRBV28 and TRBJ1-2, with 9 bases lining up with TRBD1. This CDR3 has 17 residues. In germline, CDR1 is MDHEN, CDR2 SYDVKM. The V and J ends lost 7 bases and 4 bases, in that order; junction bases with no gene match: 16. The CDR3 DNA reads as TGTGCCAGCAAGGGCGCCGGAGGACAGGGGCCATCCTATGGCTACACCTTC. This translates into CASKGAGGQGPSYGYTF.

The chain employs TRBV7-2 and TRBJ1-2; possibly TRBD1 for D (6 bases). Germline CDR1 reads SGHTA; CDR2 reads FQGNSA. The CDR3 is 17 amino acids. V dropped 1 base and J dropped 4 bases, with 19 bases sitting between them. The DNA for the CDR3 is TGTGCCAGCAGCTTAGGGTCTGGGGCAGGGGTCCTCTATGGCTACACCTTC. Its protein is CASSLGSGAGVLYGYTF.

This clone has only a few counts. The genes are TRBV5-6 and TRBJ1-6, with TRBD1 matching 12 bases. The V gene end was trimmed by 4 bases and the J gene end by 8 bases; junction bases not matched to a gene: 4. CDR1 and CDR2 (germline): SGHDT, YYEEEE. This CDR3 spans 15 amino acids. CDR3 nucleotides: TGTGCCAGCAGCCCGGGACAGGGGGCTGATTCACCCCTCCACTTT. Translating it yields CASSPGQGADSPLHF.

The chain couples TRBV11-2 to TRBJ2-2, with D possibly matching TRBD1 (5 bases). Between the trimmed V and J ends, which lost 4 bases and 3 bases, there was a span of 15 bases. CDR1 is SGHAT, CDR2 FQNNGV, per germline. The CDR3 is 16 amino acids. CDR3 protein: CASSSDPDIYTGELFF. The CDR3 bases are TGTGCCAGCAGCTCGGACCCGGACATATACACCGGGGAGCTGTTTTTT.

The J gene is TRBJ2-7, the V gene TRBV18; 8 nucleotides match TRBD1. The CDR3 is 17 amino acids. In germline, CDR1 is KGHSH, CDR2 LQKENI. V shed 2 bases, J shed 2 bases, and the junction held 11 bases outside the gene matches. The CDR3 nucleotides are TGTGCCAGCTCACCAAGCCAGGACAGGGCCGTAGCCTACGAGCAGTACTTC. Its translation is CASSPSQDRAVAYEQYF.

J is TRBJ1-1 and V is TRBV5-1; possibly TRBD1 for D (6 bases). Per germline, CDR1 SGHRS and CDR2 YFSETQ. The CDR3 totals 16 residues. The V end lost 1 base, the J end lost 4 bases, and 17 bases lay between the germline ends. CDR3 in amino acids: CASSLTGGQMGTEAFF. In DNA form, the CDR3 reads TGCGCCAGCAGCTTGACAGGTGGACAGATGGGCACTGAAGCTTTCTTT.

J is TRBJ2-2 and V is TRBV6-4; the match to TRBD1 covers 8 bases. J gave up 4 bases and V 6 bases, and 7 bases lay outside the gene matches. CDR1 is MRHNA, CDR2 SNTAGT, per germline. The CDR3 runs 15 residues. The CDR3: CASSRDRGGTGELFF. In DNA, the CDR3 is TGTGCCAGCAGCCGAGACAGGGGAGGCACCGGGGAGCTGTTTTTT.

This chain joins TRBV27 and TRBJ2-7; TRBD2 is a possible D gene (6 bases). Germline V CDR1 and CDR2: MNHEY, SMNVEV (reference sequence). V shed 8 bases and J shed 0 bases, with 17 bases lying between them. This CDR3 has 15 amino acids. In nucleotides, the CDR3 is TGTGCCAGCCGACGGGGACTTCTGAGCTCCTACGAGCAGTACTTC. Amino acid sequence: CASRRGLLSSYEQYF.

This clone has a handful of counts. The V gene is TRBV6-5, the J gene TRBJ2-1; 7 bases fit TRBD2. The germline V gene encodes CDR1 MNHEY and CDR2 SVGAGI. The CDR3 sequence is 14 residues long. V was clipped by 7 bases and J by 5 bases; unmatched bases: 8. The DNA of the CDR3 is TGTGCCAGCACGCCGACTAGCAGTAACAATGAGCAGTTCTTC. Amino acids: CASTPTSSNNEQFF.

The genes are TRBV7-8 and TRBJ1-1; possibly TRBD1 for D (5 bases). Per the germline V gene, CDR1 is SGHVS and CDR2 is FQNEAQ. The length of the CDR3 is 14 residues. Trimming took 7 bases from V and 4 from J, leaving 16 bases between them. CDR3 sequence reads: CASTRGGLVTEAFF. The DNA of the CDR3 is TGTGCCAGCACCCGGGGGGGTCTGGTCACTGAAGCTTTCTTT.

The chain carries TRBV5-1 and TRBJ2-5; 7 bases map to TRBD1. Per the germline V gene, CDR1 is SGHRS and CDR2 is YFSETQ. Trimming took 3 bases from V and 2 from J; bases not matched to a gene: 4. CDR3 length: 14 residues. This CDR3 reads CASSSGTAQETQYF. The CDR3 DNA reads TGCGCCAGCAGCTCCGGGACAGCTCAAGAGACCCAGTACTTC.

This clone was picked up a small number of times. A junction boundary mismatches the germline segment, possibly from a read error. The V and J genes are TRBV7-9 and TRBJ1-3; 7 nucleotides align to TRBD1. The CDR3 has 11 amino acids. Germline CDR1 is SEHNR and CDR2 is FQNEAQ (reference sequence). The CDR3 DNA reads TGTGCCAGCAGCGACTCACAGGGGTATGGTTTT. Residues: CASSDSQGYGF.

The chain uses TRBV3-1 (or the pseudogene TRBV3-2) and TRBJ1-6, with unresolved D. Germline V gene data show CDR1 as LGHDT and CDR2 as YNNKEL (reference sequence). Trimming cost V 2 bases and J 9 bases, with 8 bases left between them. The CDR3 runs 13 residues. DNA for the CDR3: TGTGCCAGCAGCCAATACCTACGTTCACCCCTCCACTTT. It encodes CASSQYLRSPLHF.

V and J are TRBV28 and TRBJ2-4, with 7 bases fitting TRBD2. V was clipped by 7 bases and J by 9 bases; unmatched bases: 12. Germline CDR1 is MDHEN and CDR2 is SYDVKM. This CDR3 has 14 amino acids. The CDR3 DNA follows: TGTGCCAGCATCCTTTCGGTTGGGAGGGGCATTCAGTACTTC. Translating gives CASILSVGRGIQYF.

This CDR3 is CAWSTRNSPLHF. CDR3 DNA sequence: TGTGCCTGGAGTACCCGGAATTCACCCCTCCACTTT. This sequence joins TRBV30 and TRBJ1-6; D not resolved. With 2 bases removed from V and 7 bases from J, the gap between germline ends came to 6 bases. CDR1 is GTSNPN and CDR2 is SVGIG in the germline V gene (reference sequence). The CDR3 is 12 residues long. Full variable domain (outside the CDR3, taken from reference TRBV30 and TRBJ1-6): SQTIHQWPATLVQPVGSPLSLECTVEGTSNPNLYWYRQAAGRGLQLLFYSVGIGQISSEVPQNLSASRPQDRQFILSSKKLLLSDSGFYLCAWSTRNSPLHFGNGTRLTVT.